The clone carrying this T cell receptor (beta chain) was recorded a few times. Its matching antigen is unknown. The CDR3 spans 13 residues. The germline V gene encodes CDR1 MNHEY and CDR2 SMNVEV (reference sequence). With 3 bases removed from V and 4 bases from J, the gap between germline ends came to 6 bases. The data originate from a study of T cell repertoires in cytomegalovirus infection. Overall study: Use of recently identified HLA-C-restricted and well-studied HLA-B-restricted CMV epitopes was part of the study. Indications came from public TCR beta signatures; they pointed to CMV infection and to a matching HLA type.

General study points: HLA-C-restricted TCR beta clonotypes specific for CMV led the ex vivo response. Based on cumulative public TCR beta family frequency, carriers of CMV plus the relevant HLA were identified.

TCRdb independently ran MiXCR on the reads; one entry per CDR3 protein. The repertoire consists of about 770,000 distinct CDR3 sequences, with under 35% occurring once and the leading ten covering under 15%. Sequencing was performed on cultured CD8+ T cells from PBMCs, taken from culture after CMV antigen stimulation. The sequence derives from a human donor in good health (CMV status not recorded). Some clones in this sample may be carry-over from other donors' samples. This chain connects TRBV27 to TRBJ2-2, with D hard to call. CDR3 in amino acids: CASSFWSTGELFF. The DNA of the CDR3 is TGTGCCAGCAGTTTCTGGAGCACCGGGGAGCTGTTTTTT.